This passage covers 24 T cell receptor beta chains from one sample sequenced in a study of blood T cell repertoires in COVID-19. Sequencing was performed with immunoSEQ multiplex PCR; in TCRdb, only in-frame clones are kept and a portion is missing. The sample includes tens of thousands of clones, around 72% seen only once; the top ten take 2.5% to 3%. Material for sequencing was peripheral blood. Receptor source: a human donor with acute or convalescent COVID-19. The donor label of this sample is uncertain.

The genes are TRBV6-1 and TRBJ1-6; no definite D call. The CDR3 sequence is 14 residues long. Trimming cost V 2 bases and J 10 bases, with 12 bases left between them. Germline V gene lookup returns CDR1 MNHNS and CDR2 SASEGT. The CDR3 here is CASSELTGKSPLHF. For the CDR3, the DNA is TGTGCCAGCAGTGAACTCACGGGGAAGTCACCCCTCCACTTT.

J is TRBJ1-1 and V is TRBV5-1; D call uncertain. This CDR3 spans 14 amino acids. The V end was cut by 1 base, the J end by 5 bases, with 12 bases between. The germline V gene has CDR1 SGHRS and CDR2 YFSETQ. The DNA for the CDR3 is TGCGCCAGCAGCTTGAGTGGTTCGGGGACTGAAGCTTTCTTT. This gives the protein CASSLSGSGTEAFF.

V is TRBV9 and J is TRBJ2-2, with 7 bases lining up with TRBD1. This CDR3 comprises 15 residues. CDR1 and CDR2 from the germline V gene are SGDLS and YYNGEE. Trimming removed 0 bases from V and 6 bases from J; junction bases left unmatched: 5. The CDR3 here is CASSVESTGPGELFF. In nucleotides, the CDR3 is TGTGCCAGCAGCGTAGAGTCGACAGGGCCCGGGGAGCTGTTTTTT.

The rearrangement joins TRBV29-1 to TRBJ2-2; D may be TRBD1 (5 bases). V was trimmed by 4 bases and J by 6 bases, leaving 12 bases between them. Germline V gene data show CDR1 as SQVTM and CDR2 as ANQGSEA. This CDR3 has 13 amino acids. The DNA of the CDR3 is TGCAGCGTTGGCAACCTCAGGGCCGGGGAGCTGTTTTTT. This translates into CSVGNLRAGELFF.

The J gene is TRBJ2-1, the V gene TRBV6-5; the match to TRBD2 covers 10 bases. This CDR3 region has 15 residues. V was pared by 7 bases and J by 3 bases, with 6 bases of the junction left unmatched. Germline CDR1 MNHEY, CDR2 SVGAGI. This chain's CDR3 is CASTSTSGYYNEQFF. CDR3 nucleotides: TGTGCCAGCACTTCGACTAGCGGGTACTACAATGAGCAGTTCTTC.

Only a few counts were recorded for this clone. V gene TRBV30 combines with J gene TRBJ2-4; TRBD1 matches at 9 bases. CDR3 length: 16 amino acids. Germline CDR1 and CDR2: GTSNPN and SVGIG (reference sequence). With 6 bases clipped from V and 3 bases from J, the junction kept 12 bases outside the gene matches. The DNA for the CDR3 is TGTGCCTGCACGGTGGGACAGGGTTTGGGCAAAAACATTCAGTACTTC. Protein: CACTVGQGLGKNIQYF.

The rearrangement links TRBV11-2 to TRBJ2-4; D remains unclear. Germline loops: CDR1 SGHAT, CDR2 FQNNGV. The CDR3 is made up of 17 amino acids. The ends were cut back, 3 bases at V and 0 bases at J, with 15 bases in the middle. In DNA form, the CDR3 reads TGTGCCAGCAGCTTTCAGGTGACGGCGAGAGCCAAAAACATTCAGTACTTC. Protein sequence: CASSFQVTARAKNIQYF.

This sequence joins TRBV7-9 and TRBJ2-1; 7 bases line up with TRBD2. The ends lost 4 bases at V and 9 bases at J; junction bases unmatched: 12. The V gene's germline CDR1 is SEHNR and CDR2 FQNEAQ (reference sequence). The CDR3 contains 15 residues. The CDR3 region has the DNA TGTGCCAGCAGCTCCGGACTAGTGAGTCGCGGTGAGCAGTTCTTC. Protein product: CASSSGLVSRGEQFF.

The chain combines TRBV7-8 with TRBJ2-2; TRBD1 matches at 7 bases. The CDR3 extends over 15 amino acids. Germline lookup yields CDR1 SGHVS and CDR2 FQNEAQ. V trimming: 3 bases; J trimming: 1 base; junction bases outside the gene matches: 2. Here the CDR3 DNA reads TGTGCCAGCAGCTTTCGACAGGGGAACACCGGGGAGCTGTTTTTT. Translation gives CASSFRQGNTGELFF.

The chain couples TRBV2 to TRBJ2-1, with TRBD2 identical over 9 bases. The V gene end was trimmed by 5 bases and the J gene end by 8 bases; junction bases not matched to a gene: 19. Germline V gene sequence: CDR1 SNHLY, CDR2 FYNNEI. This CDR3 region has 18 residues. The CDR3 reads CASSRVVIAGARGDEQFF. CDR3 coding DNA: TGTGCCAGCAGTCGGGTCGTAATAGCGGGAGCCCGGGGCGATGAGCAGTTCTTC.

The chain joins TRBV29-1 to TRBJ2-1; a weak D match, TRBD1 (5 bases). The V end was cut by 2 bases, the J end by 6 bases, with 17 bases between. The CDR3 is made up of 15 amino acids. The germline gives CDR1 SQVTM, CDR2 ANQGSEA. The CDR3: CSVERRRAATNEQFF. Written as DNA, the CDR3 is TGCAGCGTTGAAAGGCGCAGGGCCGCTACCAATGAGCAGTTCTTC.

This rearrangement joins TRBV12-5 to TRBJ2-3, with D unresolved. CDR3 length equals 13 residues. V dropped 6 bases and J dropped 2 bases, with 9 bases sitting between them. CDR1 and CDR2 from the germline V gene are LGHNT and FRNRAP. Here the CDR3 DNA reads TGTGCTAGTGGGACACCTTACACAGATACGCAGTATTTT. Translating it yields CASGTPYTDTQYF.

CDR3 in amino acids: CASSQDGVTGELFF. The DNA for the CDR3 is TGTGCCAGCAGCCAAGACGGGGTCACCGGGGAGCTGTTTTTT. The chain couples TRBV4-2 to TRBJ2-2, with D maybe TRBD2 (5 bases). V dropped 0 bases and J dropped 4 bases, with 6 bases sitting between them. This CDR3 has 14 amino acids. CDR1 LGHNA and CDR2 YNFKEQ come from the germline V gene.

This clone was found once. CDR3 nucleotides: TGTGCCAGCAGCTTAGTTCGCAGTCTTCCTGGGGCCAACGTCCTGACTTTC. This translates into CASSLVRSLPGANVLTF. This chain connects TRBV7-9 to TRBJ2-6; no firm D call. V was trimmed by 1 base and J by 2 bases, leaving 12 bases between them. Germline V gives CDR1 SEHNR, CDR2 FQNEAQ (reference sequence). The CDR3 is made up of 17 amino acids.

This chain's CDR3 is CASTSSTGMRAFF. Here the CDR3 DNA reads TGTGCCAGCACCTCCTCGACAGGGATGAGAGCTTTCTTT. This chain links TRBV3-1 (or the pseudogene TRBV3-2) with TRBJ1-1; 7 nucleotides agree with TRBD1. Germline values: CDR1 LGHDT, CDR2 YNNKEL (reference sequence). V shed 7 bases, J shed 10 bases, and the junction held 12 bases outside the gene matches. The CDR3 spans 13 residues.

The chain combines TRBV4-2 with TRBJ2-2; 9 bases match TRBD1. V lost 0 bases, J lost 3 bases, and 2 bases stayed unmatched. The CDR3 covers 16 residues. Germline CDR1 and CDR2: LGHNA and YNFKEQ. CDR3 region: CASSQENRGHTGELFF. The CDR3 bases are TGTGCCAGCAGCCAAGAAAACAGGGGGCACACCGGGGAGCTGTTTTTT.

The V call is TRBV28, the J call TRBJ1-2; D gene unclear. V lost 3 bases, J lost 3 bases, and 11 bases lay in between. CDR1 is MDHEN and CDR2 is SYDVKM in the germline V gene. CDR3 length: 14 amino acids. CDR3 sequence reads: CASSLGDHDYGYTF. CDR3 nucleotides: TGTGCCAGCAGTTTGGGCGATCACGACTATGGCTACACCTTC.

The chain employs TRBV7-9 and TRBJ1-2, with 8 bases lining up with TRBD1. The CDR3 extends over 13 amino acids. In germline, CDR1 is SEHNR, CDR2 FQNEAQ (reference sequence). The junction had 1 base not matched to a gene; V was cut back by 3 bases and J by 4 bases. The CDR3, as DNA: TGTGCCAGCAGCTTTGGACAGGGCTATGGCTACACCTTC. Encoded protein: CASSFGQGYGYTF.

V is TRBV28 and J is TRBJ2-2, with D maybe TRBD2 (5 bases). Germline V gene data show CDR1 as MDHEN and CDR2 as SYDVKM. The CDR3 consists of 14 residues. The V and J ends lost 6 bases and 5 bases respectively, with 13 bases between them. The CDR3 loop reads CASSSFGETGELFF. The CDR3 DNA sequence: TGTGCCAGCAGCTCCTTTGGGGAGACCGGGGAGCTGTTTTTT.

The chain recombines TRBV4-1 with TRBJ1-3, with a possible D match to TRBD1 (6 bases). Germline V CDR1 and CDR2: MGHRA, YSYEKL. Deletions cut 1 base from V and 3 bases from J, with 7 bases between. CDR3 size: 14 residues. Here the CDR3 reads CASSQGGLGNTIYF. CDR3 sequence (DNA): TGCGCCAGCAGCCAAGGGGGGCTTGGAAACACCATATATTTT.

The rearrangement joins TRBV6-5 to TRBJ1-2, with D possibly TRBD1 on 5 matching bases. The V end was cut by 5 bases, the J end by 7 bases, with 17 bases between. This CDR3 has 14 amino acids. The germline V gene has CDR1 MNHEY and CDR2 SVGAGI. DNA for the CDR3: TGTGCCAGCAGTACCCATCCAGGGTCCCCTGGCTACACCTTC. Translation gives CASSTHPGSPGYTF.

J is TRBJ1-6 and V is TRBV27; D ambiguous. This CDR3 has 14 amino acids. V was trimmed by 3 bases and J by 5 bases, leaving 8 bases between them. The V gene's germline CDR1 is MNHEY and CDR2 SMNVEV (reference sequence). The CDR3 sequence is CASSFRGDNSPLHF. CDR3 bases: TGTGCCAGCAGTTTTCGGGGAGATAATTCACCCCTCCACTTT.

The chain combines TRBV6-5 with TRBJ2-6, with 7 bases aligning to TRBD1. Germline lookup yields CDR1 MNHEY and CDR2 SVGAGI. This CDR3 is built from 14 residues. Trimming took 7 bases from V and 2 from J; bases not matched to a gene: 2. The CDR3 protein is CASKGGTGANVLTF. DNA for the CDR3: TGTGCCAGCAAAGGGGGCACTGGGGCCAACGTCCTGACTTTC.

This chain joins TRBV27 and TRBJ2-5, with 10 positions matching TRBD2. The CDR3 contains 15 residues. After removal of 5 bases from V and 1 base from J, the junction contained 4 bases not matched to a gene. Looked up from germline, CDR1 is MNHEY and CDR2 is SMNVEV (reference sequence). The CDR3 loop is CASSPIAGGQETQYF. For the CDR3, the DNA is TGTGCCAGCAGTCCAATAGCGGGGGGCCAAGAGACCCAGTACTTC.